The 32 T cell receptor beta chains below all came from one sample that was sequenced in a study of T cell repertoires in cytomegalovirus infection. A single record per CDR3 protein comes from TCRdb applying MiXCR to the reads. This table holds under 600,000 distinct CDR3 sequences, about 17% found once. The material sequenced was CD8+ T cells from PBMCs. The origin of the receptors is a human donor in good health (CMV status not recorded). Some clones in this sample may be carry-over from other donors' samples.

Only a few counts were recorded for this clonotype. The chain is built from TRBV9 and TRBJ1-2; a possible D gene is TRBD1 (6 bases). With 1 base removed from V and 7 bases from J, the gap between germline ends came to 11 bases. The CDR3 runs 13 residues. Germline V gene sequence: CDR1 SGDLS, CDR2 YYNGEE. The CDR3 region has the DNA TGTGCCAGCAGCGTACCGGGGGCGGGTGGCTACACCTTC. It encodes CASSVPGAGGYTF.

This clonotype has ten or more counts. The chain employs TRBV2 and TRBJ2-6; D ambiguous. The CDR3 extends over 15 amino acids. The V end was cut by 8 bases, the J end by 0 bases, with 11 bases between. The germline CDR1 and CDR2 sequences are SNHLY and FYNNEI. The CDR3 nucleotides are TGTGCCAGCTACGGAACACGCTCTGGGGCCAACGTCCTGACTTTC. Amino acid sequence: CASYGTRSGANVLTF.

The chain has TRBV25-1 and TRBJ1-2; the D is unclear. This CDR3 has 11 residues. Between the trimmed V and J ends, which lost 8 bases and 4 bases, there was a span of 8 bases. Germline CDR1 is MGHDK and CDR2 is SYGVNS. For the CDR3, the DNA is TGTGCCAGCCGCGCCGGCTATGGCTACACCTTC. It encodes CASRAGYGYTF.

This clonotype was counted ten times or more. The chain couples TRBV7-9 to TRBJ2-1, with 10 bases that match TRBD2. There are 15 residues in the CDR3. The J segment lost 4 bases and the V segment lost 5 bases, leaving 5 bases of the junction unmatched. From germline, CDR1 is SEHNR and CDR2 FQNEAQ (reference sequence). This CDR3 reads CASSAGLAEYNEQFF. CDR3 coding DNA: TGTGCCAGCAGCGCCGGACTAGCGGAGTACAATGAGCAGTTCTTC.

The V call is TRBV5-6, the J call TRBJ2-3; weak D call: TRBD2 (5 bases). This CDR3 is built from 17 residues. V lost 2 bases to trimming and J lost 2 bases, with 18 bases between them. Germline CDR1 and CDR2: SGHDT and YYEEEE. The CDR3 here is CASSLLGLAGNTDTQYF. The CDR3 nucleotides are TGTGCCAGCAGCTTACTAGGGTTGGCGGGTAACACAGATACGCAGTATTTT.

This chain joins TRBV9 and TRBJ1-2; 7 bases agree with TRBD1. The V and J ends lost 2 bases and 2 bases, in that order; junction bases with no gene match: 9. This CDR3 is 16 amino acids long. Germline assignment: CDR1 SGDLS and CDR2 YYNGEE. The CDR3 loop reads CASSVGSGTANYGYTF. CDR3 DNA: TGTGCCAGCAGCGTTGGATCCGGGACAGCGAACTATGGCTACACCTTC.

J is TRBJ2-7 and V is TRBV14; 7 nucleotides match TRBD2. The CDR3 is 15 amino acids. The J segment lost 5 bases and the V segment lost 0 bases, leaving 7 bases of the junction unmatched. Germline CDR1 and CDR2: SGHDN and FVKESK. The CDR3: CASSQERAGVHEQYF. CDR3 coding DNA: TGTGCCAGCAGCCAAGAAAGGGCGGGAGTGCACGAGCAGTACTTC.

This clonotype has a count of ten or more. The rearrangement uses TRBV28 and TRBJ1-5; D not resolved. Trimming cost V 4 bases and J 3 bases, with 13 bases left between them. The germline CDR1 and CDR2 sequences are MDHEN and SYDVKM. CDR3 length equals 15 residues. CDR3 amino acids: CASSSRQESNQPQHF. For the CDR3, the DNA is TGTGCCAGCAGTTCCCGACAAGAATCCAATCAGCCCCAGCATTTT.

The table lists this clonotype with many counts. This chain uses TRBV7-9 with TRBJ2-7; 7 nucleotides line up with TRBD1. With 5 bases clipped from V and 1 base from J, the junction kept 2 bases outside the gene matches. Germline CDR1 SEHNR, CDR2 FQNEAQ (reference sequence). The CDR3 covers 13 residues. The CDR3 DNA reads TGTGCCAGCAGCGTACAGGGGTCCTACGAGCAGTACTTC. The encoded protein is CASSVQGSYEQYF. The variable domain in full, with the rest retrieved from reference TRBV7-9 and TRBJ2-7, is DTGVSQNPRHKITKRGQNVTFRCDPISEHNRLYWYRQTLGQGPEFLTYFQNEAQLEKSRLLSDRFSAERPKGSFSTLEIQRTEQGDSAMYLCASSVQGSYEQYFGPGTRLTVT.

V and J are TRBV5-1 and TRBJ2-3, with a weak D call TRBD2 (6 bases). The V end was cut by 0 bases, the J end by 2 bases, with 16 bases between. Germline V gene data show CDR1 as SGHRS and CDR2 as YFSETQ. This CDR3 has 17 residues. The chain's CDR3 is CASSLEGGVRPTDTQYF. CDR3 bases: TGCGCCAGCAGCTTGGAAGGAGGGGTCCGTCCCACAGATACGCAGTATTTT.

This clonotype has just a few counts. This chain uses TRBV20-1 with TRBJ2-1; TRBD2 aligns across 15 bases. V shed 5 bases and J 4 bases; nucleotides not matched to a gene: 12. Germline V CDR1 and CDR2: DFQATT, SNEGSKA (reference sequence). The CDR3 runs to 18 residues. CDR3 residues: CSARWTSGRASGYNEQFF. The CDR3 DNA follows: TGCAGTGCTCGCTGGACTAGCGGGAGGGCCTCGGGTTACAATGAGCAGTTCTTC.

This clonotype was observed at least ten times. The rearrangement links TRBV7-2 to TRBJ2-7, with 9 bases aligning to TRBD2. CDR3 size: 15 residues. Losses at the gene ends were 0 bases for V and 4 bases for J; bases not matched to a gene: 4. Per germline, CDR1 SGHTA and CDR2 FQGNSA. CDR3 residues: CASSLAGGRAYEQYF. DNA of the CDR3: TGTGCCAGCAGCTTAGCGGGCGGGAGGGCTTACGAGCAGTACTTC.

The chain joins TRBV5-1 to TRBJ1-2, with D maybe TRBD1 (5 bases). Trimming took off 0 bases at V and 7 bases at J, with 10 bases between the two ends. The germline V gene has CDR1 SGHRS and CDR2 YFSETQ. The CDR3 covers 13 residues. Here the CDR3 reads CASSLGGLVGYTF. CDR3 in DNA: TGCGCCAGCAGCTTGGGGGGGTTGGTTGGCTACACCTTC.

The V and J genes are TRBV5-6 and TRBJ2-3; TRBD1 matches at 11 bases. The ends lost 4 bases at V and 5 bases at J; junction bases unmatched: 6. The CDR3 runs 15 residues. From germline, CDR1 is SGHDT and CDR2 YYEEEE. The CDR3 protein is CASSGTGGFVDTQYF. The DNA of the CDR3 is TGTGCCAGCAGCGGGACAGGGGGTTTCGTAGATACGCAGTATTTT.

This clonotype was detected ten times or more. The chain joins TRBV14 to TRBJ2-1, with TRBD2 as a possible D gene (5 bases). CDR1 and CDR2 from the germline V gene are SGHDN and FVKESK. The CDR3 runs 16 residues. Trimming took 0 bases from V and 4 from J, leaving 13 bases between them. CDR3 protein: CASSQEGTRVYNEQFF. CDR3 bases: TGTGCCAGCAGCCAAGAGGGTACGCGGGTTTACAATGAGCAGTTCTTC.

This clonotype was observed many times. This chain uses TRBV7-8 with TRBJ2-1; 11 nucleotides match TRBD2. V was clipped by 1 base and J by 7 bases; unmatched bases: 9. The CDR3 length is 17 residues. Germline CDR1 is SGHVS and CDR2 is FQNEAQ. The CDR3 bases are TGTGCCAGCAGCTTAGGGTTAGCGGGAGGGCTATTGAATGAGCAGTTCTTC. It translates to CASSLGLAGGLLNEQFF.

CDR3 DNA sequence: TGTGCTAGTGGTCTGGGGACTAGCGGGGCCCAAGAGACCCAGTACTTC. This encodes CASGLGTSGAQETQYF. V and J are TRBV12-5 and TRBJ2-5, with TRBD2 identical over 13 bases. Germline V gives CDR1 LGHNT, CDR2 FRNRAP. With V trimmed by 5 bases and J by 1 base, 4 bases remained unmatched. This CDR3 spans 16 amino acids.

This chain uses TRBV19 with TRBJ1-6; TRBD1 matches at 8 bases. CDR1 is LNHDA, CDR2 SQIVND, per germline (reference sequence). Unmatched junction bases numbered 13, after V lost 5 bases and J lost 1 base. The length of the CDR3 is 19 residues. The CDR3 DNA follows: TGTGCCAGTAGTGAGCACTGGACAGGGAGACAATCCTATAATTCACCCCTCCACTTT. It translates to CASSEHWTGRQSYNSPLHF.

The chain uses TRBV3-1 and TRBJ2-7, with 7 bases aligning to TRBD1. V was pared by 0 bases and J by 5 bases, with 4 bases of the junction left unmatched. Germline V gene sequence: CDR1 LGHDT, CDR2 YNNKEL (reference sequence). The CDR3 is 14 amino acids. CDR3 residues: CASSQEQGWDEQYF. DNA for the CDR3: TGTGCCAGCAGCCAAGAACAGGGGTGGGACGAGCAGTACTTC.

This clonotype was counted ten times or more. The chain links TRBV6-1 to TRBJ2-7; maybe TRBD2 (7 bases). With 4 bases removed from V and 3 bases from J, the gap between germline ends came to 16 bases. This CDR3 region has 15 residues. Germline CDR1 MNHNS, CDR2 SASEGT. The CDR3 is CASSGRLAGVYEQYF. In DNA form, the CDR3 reads TGTGCCAGCAGTGGGCGACTAGCAGGGGTCTACGAGCAGTACTTC.

The chain is built from TRBV19 and TRBJ2-7; unclear D gene. The V and J ends lost 7 bases and 5 bases respectively, with 15 bases between them. The germline V gene encodes CDR1 LNHDA and CDR2 SQIVND (reference sequence). The CDR3 runs to 13 residues. DNA of the CDR3: TGTGCCAGTACCCCCGGGCCTCGGGACGAGCAGTACTTC. Translating gives CASTPGPRDEQYF. The full variable domain, with the rest looked up from reference TRBV19 and TRBJ2-7, is DGGITQSPKYLFRKEGQNVTLSCEQNLNHDAMYWYRQDPGQGLRLIYYSQIVNDFQKGDIAEGYSVSREKKESFPLTVTSAQKNPTAFYLCASTPGPRDEQYFGPGTRLTVT.

This clonotype was seen at least ten times. The chain combines TRBV7-3 with TRBJ2-2; 12 bases match TRBD2. V was pared by 5 bases and J by 1 base, with 5 bases of the junction left unmatched. This CDR3 region has 17 residues. Per germline, CDR1 SGHTA and CDR2 FQGTGA. The CDR3 region is CASSAGLAGVNTGELFF. In DNA form, the CDR3 reads TGTGCCAGCAGCGCGGGACTAGCGGGCGTGAACACCGGGGAGCTGTTTTTT. Drawing the rest from reference TRBV7-3 and TRBJ2-2, the complete variable domain is GAGVSQTPSNKVTEKGKYVELRCDPISGHTALYWYRQSLGQGPEFLIYFQGTGAADDSGLPNDRFFAVRPEGSVSTLKIQRTERGDSAVYLCASSAGLAGVNTGELFFGEGSRLTVL.

This clonotype was counted at least ten times. The chain carries TRBV12-3 or TRBV12-4 and TRBJ2-2; D gene ambiguous. Trimming stripped 3 bases from V and 3 bases from J, with 8 bases between. The CDR3 covers 14 residues. For the CDR3, the DNA is TGTGCCAGCAGTTTCACAGACTACACCGGGGAGCTGTTTTTT. It yields the protein CASSFTDYTGELFF.

This clonotype turned up a few times. The chain employs TRBV6-6 and TRBJ2-1; 9 bases align to TRBD2. V trimming: 2 bases; J trimming: 7 bases; junction bases outside the gene matches: 12. The CDR3 is 17 residues long. CDR1 is MNHNY and CDR2 is SVGAGI in the germline V gene (reference sequence). In nucleotides, the CDR3 is TGTGCCAGCAGTTACCTCTTTGAGCGGGGGGCCCGGAATGAGCAGTTCTTC. Amino acid sequence: CASSYLFERGARNEQFF.

V gene TRBV11-2 combines with J gene TRBJ2-1, with 15 bases matching TRBD2. V was clipped by 4 bases and J by 4 bases; unmatched bases: 5. The CDR3 length is 17 residues. Looked up from germline, CDR1 is SGHAT and CDR2 is FQNNGV. The CDR3 DNA reads TGTGCCAGCAGCTCCGGACTAGCGGGGGGGGAATACAATGAGCAGTTCTTC. Amino acid sequence: CASSSGLAGGEYNEQFF.

This chain connects TRBV12-3 or TRBV12-4 to TRBJ1-5; TRBD1 matches 9 bases. V dropped 3 bases and J dropped 5; count of bases not matched to a gene: 5. This CDR3 has 15 amino acids. CDR3 region: CASSLVGDRDQPQHF. In DNA, the CDR3 is TGTGCCAGCAGTTTGGTGGGGGACAGGGATCAGCCCCAGCATTTT.

Regarding this clonotype: No DNA is shown, since the ends of the CDR3 on it are uncertain; the CDR3 is the one TCRdb lists. The rearrangement uses TRBV23-1 and TRBJ2-2; the table's D gene call, TRBD2, was not cross checked with the DNA. TRBV23-1 is reported as an ORF; its role is uncertain. Ends included, the CDR3 has 24 residues. CDR3 loop: CASSQSVSAGESTSGREKPGSCFF.

This clonotype was counted between two and nine times. This chain links TRBV9 with TRBJ2-1; D gene uncertain. Trimming took off 0 bases at V and 4 bases at J, with 5 bases between the two ends. Germline lookup yields CDR1 SGDLS and CDR2 YYNGEE. The CDR3 length is 13 residues. The CDR3 region is CASSVGVYNEQFF. CDR3 DNA sequence: TGTGCCAGCAGCGTAGGGGTTTACAATGAGCAGTTCTTC.

Of note for this clonotype: A much more abundant neighbour one base away suggests this may be a read error. The chain uses TRBV20-1 and TRBJ2-7, with D unresolved. The CDR3 length is 14 residues. CDR1 is DFQATT and CDR2 is SNEGSKA in the germline V gene (reference sequence). CDR3 region: CILFQFETNYEQYF. Here the CDR3 DNA reads TGCATTCTGTTCCAGTTCGAGACAAACTACGAGCAGTACTTC.

This sequence joins TRBV2 and TRBJ2-3; D is uncertain. Germline CDR1 and CDR2: SNHLY and FYNNEI. The ends were cut back, 7 bases at V and 0 bases at J, with 14 bases in the middle. CDR3 length equals 15 residues. DNA for the CDR3: TGTGCCAGCACCCCAGGCGACCTTAGCACAGATACGCAGTATTTT. As protein: CASTPGDLSTDTQYF. Variable domain in full (rest from reference TRBV2 and TRBJ2-3): EPEVTQTPSHQVTQMGQEVILRCVPISNHLYFYWYRQILGQKVEFLVSFYNNEISEKSEIFDDQFSVERPDGSNFTLKIRSTKLEDSAMYFCASTPGDLSTDTQYFGPGTRLTVL.

V is TRBV27 and J is TRBJ1-1; D remains unclear. Trimming cost V 6 bases and J 0 bases, with 8 bases left between them. There are 13 residues in the CDR3. CDR1 is MNHEY, CDR2 SMNVEV, per germline (reference sequence). Here the CDR3 DNA reads TGTGCCAGCAGACCCCTAATGAACACTGAAGCTTTCTTT. Translating gives CASRPLMNTEAFF.

This clonotype was detected ten times or more. Here the CDR3 reads CASRNRDNLPAAGGNEQFF. The CDR3 nucleotides are TGTGCCAGCAGGAACAGGGACAACCTCCCTGCTGCGGGAGGCAATGAGCAGTTCTTC. The genes are TRBV7-2 and TRBJ2-1; 8 nucleotides line up with TRBD2. Per the germline V gene, CDR1 is SGHTA and CDR2 is FQGNSA. With V trimmed by 6 bases and J by 6 bases, 22 bases remained unmatched. This CDR3 is 19 amino acids long.